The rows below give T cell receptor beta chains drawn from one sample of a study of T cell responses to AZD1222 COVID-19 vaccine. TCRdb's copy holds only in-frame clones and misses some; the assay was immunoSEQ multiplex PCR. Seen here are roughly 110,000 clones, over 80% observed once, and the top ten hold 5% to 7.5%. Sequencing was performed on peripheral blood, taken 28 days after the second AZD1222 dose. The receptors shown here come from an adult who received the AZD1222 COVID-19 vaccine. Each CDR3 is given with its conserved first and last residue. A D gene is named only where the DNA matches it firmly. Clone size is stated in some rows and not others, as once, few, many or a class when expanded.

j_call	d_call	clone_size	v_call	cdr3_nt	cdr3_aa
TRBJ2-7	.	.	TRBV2	TGTGCCAGCAGGACCCTGAGCGAGCAGTACTTC	CASRTLSEQYF
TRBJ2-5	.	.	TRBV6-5	TGTGCCAGCAGTTTTGACGCGAATCAAGAGACCCAGTACTTC	CASSFDANQETQYF
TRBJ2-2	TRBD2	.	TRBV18	TGTGCCAGCTCTCAAGCGGGGAAGAACACCGGGGAGCTGTTTTTT	CASSQAGKNTGELFF
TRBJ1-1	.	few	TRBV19	TGTGCCAGTAGTATAGCGGGGTCCGTGGGGACTGAAGCTTTCTTT	CASSIAGSVGTEAFF
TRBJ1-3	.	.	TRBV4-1	TGCGCCAGCAGCCAATCAGGTAGCAGGGAAAACACCATATATTTT	CASSQSGSRENTIYF
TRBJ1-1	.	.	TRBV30	TGTGCCTGGAGTCGCCTACCGGGGAACACTGAAGCTTTCTTT	CAWSRLPGNTEAFF
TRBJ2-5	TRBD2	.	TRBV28	TGTGCCAGCAGTAGAACTAGCGTTCTTGCAGAGACCCAGTACTTC	CASSRTSVLAETQYF
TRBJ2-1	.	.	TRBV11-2	TGTGCCAGCAGCTTAGCGGGCGGGGTCAATGAGCAGTTCTTC	CASSLAGGVNEQFF
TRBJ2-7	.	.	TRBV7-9	TGTGCCAGCAGCCCCGTGGACGAGCAGTACTTC	CASSPVDEQYF
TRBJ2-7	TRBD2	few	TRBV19	TGTGCCAGTATGAGAGCGGGGAGCTCCTACGAGCAGTACTTC	CASMRAGSSYEQYF
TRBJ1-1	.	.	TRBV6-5	TGTGCCAGCAGTTACGAGGGGTACACTGAAGCTTTCTTT	CASSYEGYTEAFF
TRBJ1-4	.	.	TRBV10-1	TGCGCCAGCAGGACAGGCCCGAATGAAAAACTGTTTTTT	CASRTGPNEKLFF
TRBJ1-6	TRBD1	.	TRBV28	TGTGCCAGCAGCCAAGACAGGGGCAATTCACCCCTCCACTTT	CASSQDRGNSPLHF
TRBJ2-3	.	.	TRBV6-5	TGTGCCAGCAGTCTGGGGACGGAGATTCTGCATACGCAGTATTTT	CASSLGTEILHTQYF
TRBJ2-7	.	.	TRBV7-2	TGTGCCAGCAGTCTCGCCAGCGACTACGAGCAGTACTTC	CASSLASDYEQYF
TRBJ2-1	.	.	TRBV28	TGTGCCACCTCTCTTTGGGGCTTTGAGCAGTTCTTC	CATSLWGFEQFF
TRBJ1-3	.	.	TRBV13	TGTGCCAGCAGCTTAATCAATTCTGGAAACACCATATATTTT	CASSLINSGNTIYF
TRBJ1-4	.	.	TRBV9	TGTGCCAGCAGCTCGGGGCCGATAGAAAAACTGTTTTTT	CASSSGPIEKLFF
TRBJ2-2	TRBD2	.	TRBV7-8	TGTGCCAGCAGCTTAGTGTCTAGCGGGGCGAACACCGGGGAGCTGTTTTTT	CASSLVSSGANTGELFF
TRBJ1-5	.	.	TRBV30	TGTGCCTGGAGTAACAAGGGGCCGGGAGGTCAGCCCCAGCATTTT	CAWSNKGPGGQPQHF
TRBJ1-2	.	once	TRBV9	TGTGCCAGCAGCGTCCATGAGTCCGGGGGAGGCTATGGCTACACCTTC	CASSVHESGGGYGYTF
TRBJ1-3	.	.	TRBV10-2	TGCGCCAGCAGTGAAAGCAGGGCTGGTGGAAACACCATATATTTT	CASSESRAGGNTIYF
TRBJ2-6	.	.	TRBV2	TGTGCCAGCTCATTCTCTGGGGCCAACGTCCTGACTTTC	CASSFSGANVLTF
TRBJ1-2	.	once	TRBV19	TGTGCCAGTAGTAAATTATGGACGGGAGCTAACTATGGCTACACCTTC	CASSKLWTGANYGYTF
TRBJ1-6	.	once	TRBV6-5	TGTGCCAGCAGTTACGAGGGGAGGGTTGCTTCACCCCTCCACTTT	CASSYEGRVASPLHF
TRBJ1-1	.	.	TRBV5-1	TGCGCCAGCAGCTTGGTAGGGCGGGGGGACACTGAAGCTTTCTTT	CASSLVGRGDTEAFF
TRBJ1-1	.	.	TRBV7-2	TGTGCCAGCAGCTTCCTGGGAGGGACGGCCACTGAAGCTTTCTTT	CASSFLGGTATEAFF
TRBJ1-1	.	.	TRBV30	TGTGCCTGGAGTGTACTTAGAGCCACTGAAGCTTTCTTT	CAWSVLRATEAFF
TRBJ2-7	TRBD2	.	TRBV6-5	TGTGCCAGCAGTTACCTTAGCGGGAGGACCTCCTACGAGCAGTACTTC	CASSYLSGRTSYEQYF
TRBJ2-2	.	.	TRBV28	TGTGCCAGCCTCGCTGGGGGGACCGGGGAGCTGTTTTTT	CASLAGGTGELFF
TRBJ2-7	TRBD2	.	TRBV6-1	TGTGCCAGCAGTGAAGCGGCTAGCGGGGGGACCTACGAGCAGTACTTC	CASSEAASGGTYEQYF
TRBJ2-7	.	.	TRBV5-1	TGCGCCAGCAGCTTTCCTTTGGGGGAGCAGTACTTC	CASSFPLGEQYF